The 22 T cell receptor beta chains below come from one sample, sequenced in a study of shared clonotypes between healthy human individuals (TCRdb year 2020). The library was prepared using the immunoSEQ multiplex PCR assay. TCRdb limited this immuneACCESS table to in-frame rearrangements with V and J called. A share of clones is missing; checked studies link under half to unresolved V genes, and the rest is unexplained. The sample table holds 2.3 million or so clones, of which over 85% were seen once. Together, the top ten hold about 0.39% of the sample. Material for sequencing was naive CD4+ T cells from PBMCs. The sample's cell subset or site label, in plain terms: CD45RA+ positively selected. The receptors were gathered from a man aged 18-30 years in good health. Some clones in this sample may be carry-over from other donors' samples.

This clone is a singleton in its sample. This CDR3 reads CASSDSLADEQFF. The CDR3 bases are TGTGCCAGCAGTGATAGCTTAGCGGATGAGCAGTTCTTC. This chain links TRBV6-4 with TRBJ2-1; D may be TRBD2 (6 bases). The CDR3 sequence is 13 residues long. Germline CDR1 MRHNA, CDR2 SNTAGT. V was trimmed by 3 bases and J by 8 bases, leaving 11 bases between them.

The chain carries TRBV21-1 and TRBJ1-2. TRBV21-1 is described as a pseudogene. This CDR3 has 13 amino acids. The CDR3 is CASELGGGYGYTF. The CDR3 DNA is TGTGCCAGCGAATTGGGGGGCGGCTATGGCTACACCTTC.

The chain carries TRBV28 and TRBJ2-2; TRBD1 matches 8 bases. CDR3 length: 15 residues. Per the germline V gene, CDR1 is MDHEN and CDR2 is SYDVKM. The junction had 7 bases not matched to a gene; V was cut back by 5 bases and J by 5 bases. The CDR3 here is CASSIRTGLTGELFF. Written as DNA, the CDR3 is TGTGCCAGCAGTATACGGACAGGGTTAACCGGGGAGCTGTTTTTT.

The J gene is TRBJ2-2, the V gene TRBV19, with 9 nucleotides matching TRBD1. CDR3 length: 16 residues. CDR1 and CDR2 from the germline V gene are LNHDA and SQIVND (reference sequence). V dropped 10 bases and J dropped 6; count of bases not matched to a gene: 15. The CDR3 protein is CATLKTPGQGPGELFF. The CDR3 coding sequence is TGTGCCACACTCAAAACCCCGGGACAGGGTCCCGGGGAGCTGTTTTTT.

This chain joins TRBV5-8 and TRBJ1-2; 7 nucleotides line up with TRBD1. Germline-derived CDR1 and CDR2 are SGHTS and YDEGEE. The CDR3 length is 14 residues. With V trimmed by 6 bases and J by 5 bases, 10 bases remained unmatched. This chain's CDR3 is CASTLDRLLYGYTF. CDR3 sequence (DNA): TGTGCCAGCACTCTGGACAGGCTTTTGTATGGCTACACCTTC. The full variable domain, in which reference TRBV5-8 and TRBJ1-2 provide the parts outside the CDR3, is EAGVTQSPTHLIKTRGQQATLRCSPISGHTSVYWYQQALGLGLQFLLWYDEGEERNRGNFPPRFSGRQFPNYSSELNVNALELEDSALYLCASTLDRLLYGYTFGSGTRLTVV.

The genes are TRBV18 and TRBJ2-4, with TRBD2 matching 7 bases. The ends lost 3 bases at V and 9 bases at J; junction bases unmatched: 8. From germline, CDR1 is KGHSH and CDR2 LQKENI. The length of the CDR3 is 14 residues. CDR3: CASSPNARESIQYF. Here the CDR3 DNA reads TGTGCCAGCTCACCCAACGCGCGGGAGTCCATTCAGTACTTC.

The chain employs TRBV5-6 and TRBJ1-2; the D is unclear. In germline, CDR1 is SGHDT, CDR2 YYEEEE. V was cut by 7 bases and J by 3 bases, with 16 bases left in between. The CDR3 consists of 14 residues. The CDR3 loop is CASYNWAVDYGYTF. The CDR3 DNA reads as TGTGCCAGCTACAACTGGGCAGTGGACTATGGCTACACCTTC.

The rearrangement joins TRBV9 to TRBJ2-7; D gene ambiguous. This CDR3 region has 14 residues. Trimming removed 2 bases at V and 1 base at J, with 10 bases between. From germline, CDR1 is SGDLS and CDR2 YYNGEE. For the CDR3, the DNA is TGTGCCAGCAGCGTCGACATGGGGTCCTACGAGCAGTACTTC. It is translated as CASSVDMGSYEQYF.

For the CDR3, the DNA is TGTGCCAGCAGTTACCAACGTTTAGGGTCAGCGGCCGAAGCTTTCTTT. Translated, it gives CASSYQRLGSAAEAFF. This sequence joins TRBV6-5 and TRBJ1-1, with D unclear. Trimming cost V 2 bases and J 8 bases, with 21 bases left between them. Germline CDR1 MNHEY, CDR2 SVGAGI. The CDR3 is 16 amino acids.

This chain links TRBV9 with TRBJ2-1, with 8 bases identical to TRBD2. The V segment lost 4 bases and the J segment 2 bases; nucleotides outside the gene matches: 5. The germline V gene encodes CDR1 SGDLS and CDR2 YYNGEE. The CDR3 runs 15 residues. The CDR3 spells CASSFSGDAYNEQFF. CDR3 in DNA: TGTGCCAGCAGCTTTAGCGGGGACGCCTACAATGAGCAGTTCTTC.

The chain combines TRBV7-9 with TRBJ1-1, with D unclear. V was clipped by 5 bases and J by 0 bases, with 7 bases between them. This CDR3 is 13 amino acids long. Germline V lookup: CDR1 SEHNR, CDR2 FQNEAQ (reference sequence). The CDR3 DNA sequence: TGTGCCAGCAGCCAACAGCTGAACACTGAAGCTTTCTTT. Residues: CASSQQLNTEAFF. The full variable domain, in which reference TRBV7-9 and TRBJ1-1 provide the parts outside the CDR3, is DTGVSQNPRHKITKRGQNVTFRCDPISEHNRLYWYRQTLGQGPEFLTYFQNEAQLEKSRLLSDRFSAERPKGSFSTLEIQRTEQGDSAMYLCASSQQLNTEAFFGQGTRLTVV.

The chain links TRBV7-2 to TRBJ1-2, with D tentatively TRBD1 (5 bases). The V gene lost 4 bases and the J gene lost 3 bases, with 15 bases spanning the gap. This CDR3 has 15 residues. CDR1 SGHTA and CDR2 FQGNSA come from the germline V gene. DNA for the CDR3: TGTGCCAGCAGCTGGACCGGGACCGCGGACTATGGCTACACCTTC. Its translation: CASSWTGTADYGYTF.

CDR3 sequence reads: CASSPGSGRTYEQYF. The CDR3 DNA follows: TGTGCCAGCAGCCCGGGGTCGGGGCGCACCTACGAGCAGTACTTC. V is TRBV7-2 and J is TRBJ2-7; D may correspond to TRBD1 or TRBD2 (5 bases each). CDR1 and CDR2 (germline): SGHTA, FQGNSA. V was cut by 5 bases and J by 2 bases, with 16 bases left in between. There are 15 residues in the CDR3.

This clone was seen a handful of times. This rearrangement joins TRBV7-2 to TRBJ1-3; D not resolved. Germline V gene sequence: CDR1 SGHTA, CDR2 FQGNSA. Deletions cut 0 bases from V and 3 bases from J, with 0 bases between. The CDR3 extends over 12 amino acids. CDR3 coding DNA: TGTGCCAGCAGCTTAGCTGGAAACACCATATATTTT. Amino acids: CASSLAGNTIYF.

In its sample, this clone was seen a few times. The chain links TRBV19 to TRBJ1-2; 8 positions match TRBD1. Germline lookup yields CDR1 LNHDA and CDR2 SQIVND (reference sequence). CDR3 length equals 15 residues. V lost 6 bases and J lost 4; bases outside the gene matches: 10. The CDR3, as DNA: TGTGCCAGTAGAGTTCAGGGGGCCGTTACCTATGGCTACACCTTC. It yields the protein CASRVQGAVTYGYTF.

With respect to this clone: This sample includes further DNA sequences coding for the same CDR3. The chain carries TRBV5-1 and TRBJ2-1; 9 bases are shared with TRBD1. This CDR3 contains 15 residues. The germline gives CDR1 SGHRS, CDR2 YFSETQ. V shed 5 bases and J 4 bases; nucleotides not matched to a gene: 7. CDR3 amino acids: CASSGGTGSYNEQFF. The CDR3 nucleotides read TGCGCCAGCAGTGGCGGGACAGGGTCGTACAATGAGCAGTTCTTC.

The chain couples TRBV10-1 to TRBJ1-5; D call uncertain. Trimming left V 0 bases short and J 7 bases short, with 16 bases between. This CDR3 has 16 amino acids. Germline V lookup: CDR1 WNHNN, CDR2 SYGVQD (reference sequence). The CDR3 spells CASSESVGFHGQPQHF. DNA of the CDR3: TGCGCCAGCAGTGAGTCGGTGGGGTTCCACGGCCAGCCCCAGCATTTT.

The rearrangement links TRBV18 to TRBJ1-1; no definite D call. Trimming removed 0 bases at V and 1 base at J, with 9 bases between. Germline V gives CDR1 KGHSH, CDR2 LQKENI. The CDR3 sequence is 15 residues long. This CDR3 reads CASSPPIRQNTEAFF. DNA of the CDR3: TGTGCCAGCTCACCACCCATACGACAGAACACTGAAGCTTTCTTT.

The chain combines TRBV5-8 with TRBJ2-2; no clear D. The CDR3 runs to 15 residues. V lost 4 bases to trimming and J lost 5 bases, with 15 bases between them. The V gene's germline CDR1 is SGHTS and CDR2 YDEGEE. The CDR3 spells CASSRSRRATGELFF. For the CDR3, the DNA is TGTGCCAGCAGCAGGTCCCGAAGGGCAACCGGGGAGCTGTTTTTT.

The gene calls are TRBV6-1 and TRBJ1-3, with D hard to call. Germline V gene lookup returns CDR1 MNHNS and CDR2 SASEGT. CDR3 length: 12 residues. Deletions cut 11 bases from V and 0 bases from J, with 8 bases between. The CDR3 loop is CALRNSGNTIYF. The CDR3 coding sequence is TGTGCCTTACGGAACTCTGGAAACACCATATATTTT.

This clone was seen once. The chain carries TRBV7-9 and TRBJ1-5; D ambiguous. The V gene lost 4 bases and the J gene lost 9 bases, with 19 bases spanning the gap. CDR3 length: 15 residues. From germline, CDR1 is SEHNR and CDR2 FQNEAQ (reference sequence). The CDR3: CASSSWGGGEGPQHF. As DNA, the CDR3 is TGTGCCAGCAGCTCTTGGGGTGGTGGGGAGGGGCCCCAGCATTTT.

The J gene is TRBJ2-5, the V gene TRBV7-9, with D possibly TRBD2 on 7 matching bases. Germline V gene data show CDR1 as SEHNR and CDR2 as FQNEAQ (reference sequence). The CDR3 totals 16 residues. V lost 8 bases and J lost 4, with 23 bases in between. CDR3 nucleotides: TGTGCCAGCGACCGGGGGGCGGGAGTGCCCAGAGAGACCCAGTACTTC. This codes for CASDRGAGVPRETQYF.